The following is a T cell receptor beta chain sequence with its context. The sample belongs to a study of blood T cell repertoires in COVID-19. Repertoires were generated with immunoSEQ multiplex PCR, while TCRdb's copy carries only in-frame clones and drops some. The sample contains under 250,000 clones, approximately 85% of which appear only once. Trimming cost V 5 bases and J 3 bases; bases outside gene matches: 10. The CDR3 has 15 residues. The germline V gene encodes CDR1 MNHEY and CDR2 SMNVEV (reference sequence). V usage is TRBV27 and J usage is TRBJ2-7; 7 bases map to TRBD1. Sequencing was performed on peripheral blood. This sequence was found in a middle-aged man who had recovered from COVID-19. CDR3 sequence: CASSRQGLGVYEQYF. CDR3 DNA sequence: TGTGCCAGCAGTCGACAGGGTTTGGGAGTCTACGAGCAGTACTTC.